This TCR beta chain appears in the sequencing data of a study of blood T cell repertoires in COVID-19. Overall study: Researchers got acute and convalescent COVID-19 samples from the United States, Italy and Spain.

As handled by the study authors: Reference gene primer amplification yielded estimated nucleated cell counts. TCRdb's table, derived via immunoSEQ multiplex PCR, lists solely in-frame clones and lacks some. The DNA was the basis for D and trimming; V, J and clone size are from that table. The sample shows fewer than 70,000 clones, roughly 86% of them seen only once. The CDR3 is 12 amino acids. Trimming stripped 10 bases from V and 8 bases from J, with 17 bases between. Germline V lookup: CDR1 MDHEN, CDR2 SYDVKM. The source of this sequence is a man in his forties or fifties with COVID-19, enrolled during active disease. The sequencing sample was made of peripheral blood. The rearrangement joins TRBV28 to TRBJ1-2; D not resolved. CDR3 coding DNA: TGTGCCACCTCCCACGGAGTTCGGGGCTACACCTTC. This sequence encodes CATSHGVRGYTF.